This T cell receptor beta chain was documented in a study of T cell changes during pregnancy in multiple sclerosis. Libraries were prepared by immunoSEQ multiplex PCR; TCRdb keeps only in-frame clonotypes and omits some of them. The sample has around 60,000 clones, about nine tenths seen once. Per the germline V gene, CDR1 is LNHDA and CDR2 is SQIVND (reference sequence). Losses at the gene ends were 7 bases for V and 7 bases for J; bases not matched to a gene: 15. This CDR3 is built from 15 residues. The chain employs TRBV19 and TRBJ1-2, with 7 positions matching TRBD1. The sequence was collected from a female donor with multiple sclerosis, enrolled in a pregnancy study. Here the sequenced sample was peripheral blood, taken in the first trimester of pregnancy. The DNA for the CDR3 is TGTGCCAGTAACTCACTGACAGGGATTAGAGTTGGCTACACCTTC. Protein product: CASNSLTGIRVGYTF.